The T cell receptor (beta chain) described here comes from a study of T-cell reconstitution after alpha-beta-depleted transplantation in children. Unique molecular identifiers were incorporated into the prepared TCRbeta library. TCRdb re-called the PCR reads through MiXCR, storing one row per CDR3 protein. The table lists about a million distinct CDR3 sequences, around 30% of them singletons. Study-wide findings and caveats: At the one-year point after transplant, T-cell counts and TCRbeta diversity were found to come mostly from T cells that had been newly produced. Reports say that about two months after transplant, the alpha-beta T cells came out of several hundred graft clones that had expanded. TCRbeta diversity was high at day 60 in some patients (a result of surviving recipient T cells and thymic progenitors).

This clonotype has just a few counts. The antigen remains unidentified. The sequence was obtained from a boy under three years old who had a stem cell transplant for SCID, so the T cells may come from the graft donor. Specimen: PBMCs, mostly from graft donor cells, collected 360 days after TCRalphabeta/CD19-depleted stem cell transplant.

In nucleotides, the CDR3 is TGTGCCAGCAGTGATCCAGGCAGGGACACTGAAGCTTTCTTT. Its translation: CASSDPGRDTEAFF. J is TRBJ1-1 and V is TRBV25-1; tentatively, D is TRBD1 (5 bases). The CDR3 runs 14 residues. V was shortened by 3 bases and J by 3 bases, with 11 bases between the two germline ends. The germline V gene encodes CDR1 MGHDK and CDR2 SYGVNS.